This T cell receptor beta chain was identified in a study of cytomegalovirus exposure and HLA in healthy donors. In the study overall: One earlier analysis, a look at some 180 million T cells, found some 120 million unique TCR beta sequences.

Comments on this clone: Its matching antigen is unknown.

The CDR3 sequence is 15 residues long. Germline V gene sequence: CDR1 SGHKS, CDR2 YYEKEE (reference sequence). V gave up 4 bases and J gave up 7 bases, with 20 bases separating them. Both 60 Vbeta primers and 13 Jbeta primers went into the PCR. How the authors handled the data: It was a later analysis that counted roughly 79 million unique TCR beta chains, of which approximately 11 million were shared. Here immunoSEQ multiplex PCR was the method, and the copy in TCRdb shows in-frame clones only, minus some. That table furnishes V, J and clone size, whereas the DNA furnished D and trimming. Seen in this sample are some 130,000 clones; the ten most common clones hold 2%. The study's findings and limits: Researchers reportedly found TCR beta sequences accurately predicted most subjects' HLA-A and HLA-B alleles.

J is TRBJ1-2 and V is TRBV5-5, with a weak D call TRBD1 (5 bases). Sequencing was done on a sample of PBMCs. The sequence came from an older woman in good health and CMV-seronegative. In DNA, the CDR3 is TGTGCCAGCAGCCCCCCAGTAACAGGCCAGGGTGGCTACACCTTC. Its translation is CASSPPVTGQGGYTF.